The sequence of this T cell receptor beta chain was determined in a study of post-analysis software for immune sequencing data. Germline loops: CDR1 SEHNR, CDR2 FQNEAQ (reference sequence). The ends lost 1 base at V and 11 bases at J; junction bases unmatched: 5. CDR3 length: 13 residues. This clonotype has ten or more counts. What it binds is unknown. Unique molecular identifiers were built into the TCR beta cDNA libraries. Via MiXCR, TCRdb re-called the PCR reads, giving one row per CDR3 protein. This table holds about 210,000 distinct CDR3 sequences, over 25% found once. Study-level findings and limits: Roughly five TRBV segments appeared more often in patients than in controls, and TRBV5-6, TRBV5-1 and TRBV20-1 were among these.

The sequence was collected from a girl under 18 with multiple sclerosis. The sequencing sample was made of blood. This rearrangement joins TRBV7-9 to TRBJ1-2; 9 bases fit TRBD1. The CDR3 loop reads CASSLERQGVYTF. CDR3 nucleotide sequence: TGTGCCAGCAGCTTAGAAAGACAGGGGGTATACACCTTC.